The 7 T cell receptor beta chains given below trace back to one sample, sequenced in a study of blood T cell repertoires in COVID-19. Sequencing used immunoSEQ multiplex PCR; TCRdb keeps in-frame clones, though not all of them. Of 150,000 or so clones listed, approximately 85% are singletons. Sequenced sample: peripheral blood. These receptors were obtained from a man aged 55-75 years who had recovered from COVID-19.

This sequence joins TRBV5-8 and TRBJ2-1; possible D gene TRBD2, 6 bases. In germline, CDR1 is SGHTS, CDR2 YDEGEE. V was clipped by 3 bases and J by 5 bases, with 15 bases between them. This CDR3 contains 15 residues. CDR3 loop: CASSSVLGGHNEQFF. The CDR3 DNA reads as TGTGCCAGCAGCTCCGTCCTCGGGGGTCACAATGAGCAGTTCTTC.

This clone was recorded a few times. The V call is TRBV7-2, the J call TRBJ2-1; TRBD2 agrees at 13 bases. The CDR3 contains 16 residues. The V gene end was trimmed by 1 base and the J gene end by 8 bases; junction bases not matched to a gene: 5. Germline V gene lookup returns CDR1 SGHTA and CDR2 FQGNSA. The chain's CDR3 is CASSLEGTSGVYEQFF. CDR3 sequence (DNA): TGTGCCAGCAGCTTAGAAGGGACTAGCGGGGTTTATGAGCAGTTCTTC.

J is TRBJ1-3 and V is TRBV6-5; TRBD1 might be the D (6 bases). The length of the CDR3 is 16 residues. V lost 2 bases to trimming and J lost 3 bases, with 14 bases between them. Looked up from germline, CDR1 is MNHEY and CDR2 is SVGAGI. For the CDR3, the DNA is TGTGCCAGCAGTTACGCCCCGGGAGGGGGTGGAAACACCATATATTTT. Protein product: CASSYAPGGGGNTIYF.

The V and J genes are TRBV15 and TRBJ1-1; D may be TRBD1 (5 bases). V was pared by 6 bases and J by 3 bases, with 14 bases between. Germline V lookup: CDR1 LNHNV, CDR2 YYDKDF (reference sequence). The CDR3 extends over 14 amino acids. The CDR3 region has the DNA TGTGCCACCAGGCCGGCGGGGGTGGACACTGAAGCTTTCTTT. This translates into CATRPAGVDTEAFF.

V gene TRBV11-3 combines with J gene TRBJ2-1, with 7 bases that match TRBD1. Germline CDR1 SGHNT, CDR2 YENEEA. Germline trimming cut 6 bases from V and 3 bases from J; bases unmatched to any gene: 8. This CDR3 spans 15 amino acids. The CDR3 DNA is TGTGCCAGCAGTTCCCGACAGGGTGGCTACAATGAGCAGTTCTTC. Protein: CASSSRQGGYNEQFF.

The chain has TRBV3-1 (or the pseudogene TRBV3-2) and TRBJ2-7; 8 positions agree with TRBD1. The germline gives CDR1 LGHDT, CDR2 YNNKEL (reference sequence). There are 15 residues in the CDR3. V lost 4 bases, J lost 1 base, and 6 bases stayed unmatched. CDR3 nucleotide sequence: TGTGCCAGCAGCCCCTTGACAGGGGTATCCTACGAGCAGTACTTC. It codes for CASSPLTGVSYEQYF.

The chain combines TRBV27 with TRBJ2-7; D is perhaps TRBD1 (6 bases). V was clipped by 2 bases and J by 4 bases, with 12 bases between them. Germline CDR1 is MNHEY and CDR2 is SMNVEV (reference sequence). The CDR3 length is 14 residues. The CDR3 coding sequence is TGTGCCAGCAGTTTAGGGGCAGGGGTATACGAGCAGTACTTC. Translated: CASSLGAGVYEQYF.